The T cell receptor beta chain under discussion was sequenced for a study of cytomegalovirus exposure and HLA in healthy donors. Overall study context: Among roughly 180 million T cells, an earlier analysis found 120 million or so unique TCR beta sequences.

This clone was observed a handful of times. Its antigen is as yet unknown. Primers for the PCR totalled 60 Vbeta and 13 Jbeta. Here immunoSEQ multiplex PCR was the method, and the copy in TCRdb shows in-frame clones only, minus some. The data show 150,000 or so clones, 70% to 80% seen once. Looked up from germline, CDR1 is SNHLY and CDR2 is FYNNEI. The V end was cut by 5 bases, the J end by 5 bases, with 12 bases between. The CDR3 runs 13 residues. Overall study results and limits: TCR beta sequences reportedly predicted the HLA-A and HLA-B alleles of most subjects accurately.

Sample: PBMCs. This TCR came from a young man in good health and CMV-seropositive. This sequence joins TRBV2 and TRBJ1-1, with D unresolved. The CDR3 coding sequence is TGTGCCAGCAGTTCCCTAGCGGGAACTGAAGCTTTCTTT. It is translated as CASSSLAGTEAFF.